This T cell receptor beta chain appears in the sequencing data of a study of T-cell memory formation after mild COVID-19. TCRdb passed the 5' RACE reads through MiXCR, listing each CDR3 protein once. Of 350,000 to 400,000 distinct CDR3 sequences listed, around 21% are singletons. Study-wide results and limits: Clones that shrank (day 15 to 85) were balanced CD4/CD8, whereas later expanders leaned CD4+.

Germline CDR1 is SGHTA and CDR2 is FQGNSA. V trimming: 11 bases; J trimming: 7 bases; junction bases outside the gene matches: 9. The CDR3 has 13 amino acids. This clonotype showed up just a few times. The antigen remains unidentified. The TCR was taken from an adult woman who had mild COVID-19 (a few samples of this study predate the infection). Cell type and time point are not known. The chain joins TRBV7-2 to TRBJ1-2, with 11 bases identical to TRBD1. The sample taken for sequencing was PBMCs or a T cell subset sorted from them (not recorded which). Here the CDR3 reads CASTPGTGGGYTF. CDR3 in DNA: TGTGCCTCTACCCCCGGGACAGGGGGTGGCTACACCTTC.